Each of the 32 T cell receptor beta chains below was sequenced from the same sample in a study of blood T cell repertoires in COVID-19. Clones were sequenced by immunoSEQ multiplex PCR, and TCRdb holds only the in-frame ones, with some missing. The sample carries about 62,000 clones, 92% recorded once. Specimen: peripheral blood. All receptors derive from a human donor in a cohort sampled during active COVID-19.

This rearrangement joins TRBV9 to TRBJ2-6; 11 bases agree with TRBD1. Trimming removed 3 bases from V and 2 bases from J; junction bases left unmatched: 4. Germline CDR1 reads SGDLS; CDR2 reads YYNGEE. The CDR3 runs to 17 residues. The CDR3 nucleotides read TGTGCCAGCAGCGGGACAGGGGGCTCGGCTGGGGCCAACGTCCTGACTTTC. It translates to CASSGTGGSAGANVLTF. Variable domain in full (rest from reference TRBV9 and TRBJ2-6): DSGVTQTPKHLITATGQRVTLRCSPRSGDLSVYWYQQSLDQGLQFLIQYYNGEERAKGNILERFSAQQFPDLHSELNLSSLELGDSALYFCASSGTGGSAGANVLTFGAGSRLTVL.

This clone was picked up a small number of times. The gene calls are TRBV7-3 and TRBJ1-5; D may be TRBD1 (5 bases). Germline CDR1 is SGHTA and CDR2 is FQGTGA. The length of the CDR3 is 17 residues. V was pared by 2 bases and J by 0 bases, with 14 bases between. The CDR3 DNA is TGTGCCAGCAGCTTAGGGCAGGGCGGAAATAGCAATCAGCCCCAGCATTTT. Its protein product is CASSLGQGGNSNQPQHF.

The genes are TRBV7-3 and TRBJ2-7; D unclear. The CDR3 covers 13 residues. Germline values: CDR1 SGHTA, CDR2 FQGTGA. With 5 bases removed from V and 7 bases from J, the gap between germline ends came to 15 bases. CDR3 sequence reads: CASSPKVTGEQYF. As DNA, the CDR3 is TGTGCCAGCAGCCCAAAAGTCACCGGGGAGCAGTACTTC. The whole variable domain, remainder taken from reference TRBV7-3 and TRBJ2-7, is GAGVSQTPSNKVTEKGKYVELRCDPISGHTALYWYRQSLGQGPEFLIYFQGTGAADDSGLPNDRFFAVRPEGSVSTLKIQRTERGDSAVYLCASSPKVTGEQYFGPGTRLTVT.

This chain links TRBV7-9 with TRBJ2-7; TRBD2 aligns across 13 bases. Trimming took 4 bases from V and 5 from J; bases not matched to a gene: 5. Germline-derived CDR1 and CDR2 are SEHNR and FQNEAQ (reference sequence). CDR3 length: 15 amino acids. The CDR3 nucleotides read TGTGCCAGCAGCTCTATACTAGCGGGAGGGGACGAGCAGTACTTC. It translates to CASSSILAGGDEQYF.

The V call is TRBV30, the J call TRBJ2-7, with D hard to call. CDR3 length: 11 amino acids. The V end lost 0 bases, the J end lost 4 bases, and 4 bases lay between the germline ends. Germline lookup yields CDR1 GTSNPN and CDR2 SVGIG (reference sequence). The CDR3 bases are TGTGCCTGGAGTGTCCTATACGAGCAGTACTTC. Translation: CAWSVLYEQYF.

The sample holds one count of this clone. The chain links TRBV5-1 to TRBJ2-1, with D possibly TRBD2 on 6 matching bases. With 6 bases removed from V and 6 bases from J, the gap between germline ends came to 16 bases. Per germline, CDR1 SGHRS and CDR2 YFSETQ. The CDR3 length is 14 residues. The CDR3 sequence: CASTLLGGGNEQFF. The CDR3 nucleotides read TGCGCCAGCACCCTGCTGGGGGGTGGCAATGAGCAGTTCTTC. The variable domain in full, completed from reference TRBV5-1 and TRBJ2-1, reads KAGVTQTPRYLIKTRGQQVTLSCSPISGHRSVSWYQQTPGQGLQFLFEYFSETQRNKGNFPGRFSGRQFSNSRSEMNVSTLELGDSALYLCASTLLGGGNEQFFGPGTRLTVL.

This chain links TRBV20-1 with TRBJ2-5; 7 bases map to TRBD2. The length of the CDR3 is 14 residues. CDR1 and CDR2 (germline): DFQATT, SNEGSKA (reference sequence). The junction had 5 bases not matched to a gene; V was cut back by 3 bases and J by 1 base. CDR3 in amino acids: CSASRGEAQETQYF. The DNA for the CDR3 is TGCAGTGCTAGTCGGGGGGAGGCCCAAGAGACCCAGTACTTC.

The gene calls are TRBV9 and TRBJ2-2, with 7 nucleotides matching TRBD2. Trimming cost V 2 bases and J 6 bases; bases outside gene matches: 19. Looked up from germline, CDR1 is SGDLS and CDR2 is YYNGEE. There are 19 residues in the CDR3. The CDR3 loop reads CASSVPAGAGTGGPGELFF. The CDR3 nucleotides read TGTGCCAGCAGCGTTCCTGCGGGAGCCGGTACCGGTGGCCCCGGGGAGCTGTTTTTT.

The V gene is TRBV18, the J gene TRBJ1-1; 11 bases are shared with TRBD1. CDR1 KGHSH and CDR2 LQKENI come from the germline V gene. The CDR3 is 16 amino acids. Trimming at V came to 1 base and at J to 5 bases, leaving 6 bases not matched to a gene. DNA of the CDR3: TGTGCCAGCTCACCACGGGGGACAGGGGGAGAGACTGAAGCTTTCTTT. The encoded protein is CASSPRGTGGETEAFF.

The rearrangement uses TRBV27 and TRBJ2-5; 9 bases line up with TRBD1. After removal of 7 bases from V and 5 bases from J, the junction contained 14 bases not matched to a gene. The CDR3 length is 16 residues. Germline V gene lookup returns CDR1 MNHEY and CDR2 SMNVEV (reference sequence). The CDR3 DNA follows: TGTGCCAGCAAGATCGGGACAGGGACATCAAGGGAGACCCAGTACTTC. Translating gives CASKIGTGTSRETQYF.

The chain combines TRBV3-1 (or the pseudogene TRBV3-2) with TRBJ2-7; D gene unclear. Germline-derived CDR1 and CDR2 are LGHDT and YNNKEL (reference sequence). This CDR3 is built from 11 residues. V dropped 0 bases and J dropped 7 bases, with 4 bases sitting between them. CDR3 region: CASSQEREQYF. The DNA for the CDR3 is TGTGCCAGCAGCCAAGAGAGGGAGCAGTACTTC.

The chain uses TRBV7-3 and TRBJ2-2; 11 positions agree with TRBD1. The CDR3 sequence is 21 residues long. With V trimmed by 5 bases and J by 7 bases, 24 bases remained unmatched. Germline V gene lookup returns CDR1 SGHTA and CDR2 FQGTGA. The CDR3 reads CASSPHWTGGDGVGLHGELFF. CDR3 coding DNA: TGTGCCAGCAGCCCCCACTGGACAGGGGGCGATGGAGTTGGTCTCCACGGGGAGCTGTTTTTT. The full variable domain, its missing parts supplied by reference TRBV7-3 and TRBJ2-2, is GAGVSQTPSNKVTEKGKYVELRCDPISGHTALYWYRQSLGQGPEFLIYFQGTGAADDSGLPNDRFFAVRPEGSVSTLKIQRTERGDSAVYLCASSPHWTGGDGVGLHGELFFGEGSRLTVL.

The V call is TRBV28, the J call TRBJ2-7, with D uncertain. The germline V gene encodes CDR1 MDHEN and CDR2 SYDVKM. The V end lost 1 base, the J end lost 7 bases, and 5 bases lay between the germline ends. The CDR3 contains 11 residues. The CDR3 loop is CASSLYEEQYF. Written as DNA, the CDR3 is TGTGCCAGCAGTTTATATGAGGAGCAGTACTTC.

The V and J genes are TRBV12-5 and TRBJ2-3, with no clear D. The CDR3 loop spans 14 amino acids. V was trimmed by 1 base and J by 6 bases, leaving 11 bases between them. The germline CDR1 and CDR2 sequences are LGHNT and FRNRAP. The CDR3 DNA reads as TGTGCTAGTGGTTTGGGTCAAACCGCGGATACGCAGTATTTT. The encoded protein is CASGLGQTADTQYF. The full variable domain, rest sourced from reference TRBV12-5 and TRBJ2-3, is DARVTQTPRHKVTEMGQEVTMRCQPILGHNTVFWYRQTMMQGLELLAYFRNRAPLDDSGMPKDRFSAEMPDATLATLKIQPSEPRDSAVYFCASGLGQTADTQYFGPGTRLTVL.

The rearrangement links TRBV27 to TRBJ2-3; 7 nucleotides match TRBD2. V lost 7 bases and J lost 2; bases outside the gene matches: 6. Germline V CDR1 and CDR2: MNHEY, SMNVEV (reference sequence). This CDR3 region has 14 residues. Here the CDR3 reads CASTRRGVTDTQYF. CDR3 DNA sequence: TGTGCCAGCACCCGCCGGGGGGTCACAGATACGCAGTATTTT.

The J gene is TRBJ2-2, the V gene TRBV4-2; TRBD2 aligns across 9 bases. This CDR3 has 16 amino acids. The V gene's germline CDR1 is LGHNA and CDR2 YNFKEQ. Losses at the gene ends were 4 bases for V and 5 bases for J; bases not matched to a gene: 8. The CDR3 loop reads CASSPSGGPRTGELFF. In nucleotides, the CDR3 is TGTGCCAGCAGCCCCAGCGGGGGGCCGCGAACCGGGGAGCTGTTTTTT.

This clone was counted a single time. As DNA, the CDR3 is TGTGCCAGCTCACCAATTACTTATCGGGTTTCCGGGATTCCGGATGGCTACACCTTC. This translates into CASSPITYRVSGIPDGYTF. V and J are TRBV18 and TRBJ1-2; D is uncertain. The CDR3 totals 19 residues. V lost 2 bases, J lost 6 bases, and 28 bases lay in between. CDR1 and CDR2 from the germline V gene are KGHSH and LQKENI.

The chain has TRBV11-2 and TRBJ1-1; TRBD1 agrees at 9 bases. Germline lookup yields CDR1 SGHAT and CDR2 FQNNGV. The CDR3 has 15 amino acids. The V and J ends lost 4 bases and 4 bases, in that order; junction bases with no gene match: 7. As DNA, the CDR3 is TGTGCCAGCAGCTCGATGGGACAGGGTGGCACTGAAGCTTTCTTT. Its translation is CASSSMGQGGTEAFF.

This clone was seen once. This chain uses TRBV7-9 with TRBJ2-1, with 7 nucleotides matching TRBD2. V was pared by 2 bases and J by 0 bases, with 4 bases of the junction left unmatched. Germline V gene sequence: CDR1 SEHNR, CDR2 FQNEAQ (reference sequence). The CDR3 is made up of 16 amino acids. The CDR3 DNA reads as TGTGCCAGCAGCTTAAGGCGGGGGAGCTCCTACAATGAGCAGTTCTTC. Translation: CASSLRRGSSYNEQFF.

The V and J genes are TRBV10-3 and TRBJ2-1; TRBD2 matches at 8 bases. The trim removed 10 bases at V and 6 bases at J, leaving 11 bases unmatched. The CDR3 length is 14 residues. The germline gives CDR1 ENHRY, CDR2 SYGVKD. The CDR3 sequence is CATRGTSRANEQFF. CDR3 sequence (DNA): TGTGCCACACGGGGGACTAGTAGGGCCAATGAGCAGTTCTTC.

This CDR3 is CASSTPGGLYNSPLHF. The DNA for the CDR3 is TGTGCCAGCAGTACCCCAGGGGGCCTCTATAATTCACCCCTCCACTTT. The chain joins TRBV6-6 to TRBJ1-6, with TRBD1 identical over 8 bases. CDR1 is MNHNY and CDR2 is SVGAGI in the germline V gene (reference sequence). The CDR3 loop spans 16 amino acids. The V gene end was trimmed by 5 bases and the J gene end by 3 bases; junction bases not matched to a gene: 6.

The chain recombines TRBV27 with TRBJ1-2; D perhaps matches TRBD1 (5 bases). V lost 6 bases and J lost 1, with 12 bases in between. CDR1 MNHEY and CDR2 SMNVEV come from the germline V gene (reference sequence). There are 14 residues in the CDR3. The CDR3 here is CASSFNRGNYGYTF. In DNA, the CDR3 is TGTGCCAGCAGCTTTAATAGGGGTAACTATGGCTACACCTTC.

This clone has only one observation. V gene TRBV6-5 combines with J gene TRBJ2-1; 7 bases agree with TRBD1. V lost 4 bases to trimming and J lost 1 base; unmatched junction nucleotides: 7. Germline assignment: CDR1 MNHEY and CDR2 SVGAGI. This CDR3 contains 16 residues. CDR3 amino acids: CASSSDRVGSYNEQFF. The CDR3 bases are TGTGCCAGCAGTTCCGACAGGGTTGGGTCCTACAATGAGCAGTTCTTC.

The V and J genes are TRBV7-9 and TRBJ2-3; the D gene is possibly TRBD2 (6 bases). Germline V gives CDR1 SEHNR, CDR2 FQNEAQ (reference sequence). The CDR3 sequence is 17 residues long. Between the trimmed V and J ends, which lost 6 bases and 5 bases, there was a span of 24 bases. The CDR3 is CASRDTGTAMRVDTQYF. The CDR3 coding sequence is TGTGCCAGCAGAGACACCGGGACTGCCATGCGCGTAGATACGCAGTATTTT. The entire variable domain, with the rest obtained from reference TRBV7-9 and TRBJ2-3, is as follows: DTGVSQNPRHKITKRGQNVTFRCDPISEHNRLYWYRQTLGQGPEFLTYFQNEAQLEKSRLLSDRFSAERPKGSFSTLEIQRTEQGDSAMYLCASRDTGTAMRVDTQYFGPGTRLTVL.

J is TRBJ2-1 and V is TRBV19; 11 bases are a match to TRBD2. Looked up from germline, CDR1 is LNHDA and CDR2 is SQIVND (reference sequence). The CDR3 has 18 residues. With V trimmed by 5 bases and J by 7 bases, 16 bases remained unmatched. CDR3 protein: CASSPVAGGRRQRNEQFF. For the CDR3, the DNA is TGTGCCAGTAGTCCGGTAGCGGGGGGGCGGAGACAAAGGAATGAGCAGTTCTTC.

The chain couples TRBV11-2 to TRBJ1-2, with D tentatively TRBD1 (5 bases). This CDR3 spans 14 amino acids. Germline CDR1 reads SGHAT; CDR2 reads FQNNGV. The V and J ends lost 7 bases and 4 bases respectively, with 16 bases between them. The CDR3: CASTSTGGVYGYTF. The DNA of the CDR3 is TGTGCCAGCACCTCAACGGGGGGAGTCTATGGCTACACCTTC.

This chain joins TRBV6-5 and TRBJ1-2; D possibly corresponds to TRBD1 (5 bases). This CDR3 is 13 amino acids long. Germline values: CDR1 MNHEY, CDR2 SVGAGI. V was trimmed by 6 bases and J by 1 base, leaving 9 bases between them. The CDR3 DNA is TGTGCCAGCAGGCCAGGGATTAACTATGGCTACACCTTC. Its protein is CASRPGINYGYTF.

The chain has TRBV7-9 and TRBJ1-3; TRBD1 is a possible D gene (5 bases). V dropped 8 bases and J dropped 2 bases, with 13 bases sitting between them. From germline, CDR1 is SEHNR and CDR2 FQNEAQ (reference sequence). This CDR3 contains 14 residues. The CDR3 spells CASPTPGTGNTIYF. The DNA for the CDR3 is TGTGCCAGCCCAACGCCAGGGACTGGAAACACCATATATTTT.

The CDR3 coding sequence is TGTGCCTCGCTGGGGTGGACTACTGGTGGCTACACCTTC. Translating gives CASLGWTTGGYTF. J is TRBJ1-2 and V is TRBV30; the D is unclear. V lost 7 bases and J 7 bases, leaving 19 bases between the germline ends. The CDR3 spans 13 residues. Germline CDR1 and CDR2: GTSNPN and SVGIG (reference sequence).

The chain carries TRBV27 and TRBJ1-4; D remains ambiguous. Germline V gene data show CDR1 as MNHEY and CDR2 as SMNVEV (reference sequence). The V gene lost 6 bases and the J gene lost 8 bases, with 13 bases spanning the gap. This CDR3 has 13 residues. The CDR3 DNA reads TGTGCCAGCAGGCCCGGCCCCGGGGAAAAACTGTTTTTT. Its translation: CASRPGPGEKLFF.

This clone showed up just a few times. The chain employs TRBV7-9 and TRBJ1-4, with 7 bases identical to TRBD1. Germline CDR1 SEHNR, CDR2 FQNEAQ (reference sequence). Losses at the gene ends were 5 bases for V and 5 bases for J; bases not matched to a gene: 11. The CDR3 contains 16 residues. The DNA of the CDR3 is TGTGCCAGCAGCACCATGCGGGACAGACTGAATGAAAAACTGTTTTTT. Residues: CASSTMRDRLNEKLFF.

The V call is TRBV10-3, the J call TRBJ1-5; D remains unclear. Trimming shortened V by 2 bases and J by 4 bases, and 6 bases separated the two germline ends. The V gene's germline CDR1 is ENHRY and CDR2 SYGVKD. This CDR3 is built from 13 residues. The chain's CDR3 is CAISEMRNQPQHF. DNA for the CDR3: TGTGCCATCAGTGAGATGAGAAATCAGCCCCAGCATTTT.